The 28 T cell receptor beta chains below all came from one sample that was sequenced in a study of T cell changes during pregnancy in multiple sclerosis (dated by TCRdb to the late 2010s). Library preparation employed the immunoSEQ multiplex PCR assay. Imported from immuneACCESS, the table was reduced by TCRdb to in-frame sequences with V and J called. These copies leave out some clones; in studies compared against another copy, an unresolved V gene accounts for under half, and the cause of the remainder is not known. For this sample the table gives about 40,000 clones, of which roughly 92% were detected only once. The ten largest make up 0.78% of the sample. The starting material was CD4+ T cells from peripheral blood mononuclear cells, obtained before pregnancy. These receptors all stem from a female donor with multiple sclerosis, enrolled in a pregnancy study.

The chain uses TRBV29-1 and TRBJ2-2, with 7 bases lining up with TRBD2. Germline CDR1 is SQVTM and CDR2 is ANQGSEA. Trimming at V came to 7 bases and at J to 3 bases, leaving 11 bases not matched to a gene. This CDR3 is 15 amino acids long. The CDR3 DNA sequence: TGCAGCGCCAGCGAGGCGGGAGCGTACACCGGGGAGCTGTTTTTT. Translated: CSASEAGAYTGELFF.

In this sample, this clone turned up once. V and J are TRBV29-1 and TRBJ1-5; D is possibly TRBD1 (6 bases). With 4 bases removed from V and 4 bases from J, the gap between germline ends came to 11 bases. The CDR3 spans 13 residues. Germline V CDR1 and CDR2: SQVTM, ANQGSEA. CDR3 sequence reads: CSVGKGGNQPQHF. The CDR3 nucleotides are TGCAGCGTTGGAAAGGGGGGGAATCAGCCCCAGCATTTT.

This chain uses TRBV19 with TRBJ1-1; no clear D. With 8 bases removed from V and 10 bases from J, the gap between germline ends came to 23 bases. Germline V gene sequence: CDR1 LNHDA, CDR2 SQIVND (reference sequence). The CDR3 covers 14 residues. This CDR3 is CASSQRGTQRRAFF. For the CDR3, the DNA is TGTGCCAGTTCCCAACGGGGAACTCAACGGCGAGCTTTCTTT.

The chain is built from TRBV27 and TRBJ2-5, with 10 bases that match TRBD2. The end of the DNA is better explained by TRBJ2-7, so the J call may be wrong. Germline CDR1 MNHEY, CDR2 SMNVEV (reference sequence). This CDR3 is built from 14 residues. The CDR3 DNA follows: TGTGCCAGCAGTCGGGTAGCGGGAGGCTACGAGCAGTACTTC. The encoded protein is CASSRVAGGYEQYF.

The J gene is TRBJ1-2, the V gene TRBV19, with no clear D. There are 11 residues in the CDR3. Trimming shortened V by 4 bases and J by 5 bases, and 5 bases separated the two germline ends. Germline lookup yields CDR1 LNHDA and CDR2 SQIVND (reference sequence). CDR3 in amino acids: CASSSLYGYTF. In DNA form, the CDR3 reads TGTGCCAGTAGTAGTTTATATGGCTACACCTTC.

V and J are TRBV28 and TRBJ2-3; TRBD2 agrees at 8 bases. CDR1 and CDR2 from the germline V gene are MDHEN and SYDVKM. CDR3 length: 16 residues. The V segment lost 2 bases and the J segment 2 bases; nucleotides outside the gene matches: 6. CDR3 sequence (DNA): TGTGCCAGCAGTTTAGGGAGCGGGAGCGTCACAGATACGCAGTATTTT. It codes for CASSLGSGSVTDTQYF. The full variable domain, rest sourced from reference TRBV28 and TRBJ2-3, is DVKVTQSSRYLVKRTGEKVFLECVQDMDHENMFWYRQDPGLGLRLIYFSYDVKMKEKGDIPEGYSVSREKKERFSLILESASTNQTSMYLCASSLGSGSVTDTQYFGPGTRLTVL.

The chain has TRBV19 and TRBJ2-1; 9 bases map to TRBD2. With 6 bases clipped from V and 5 bases from J, the junction kept 11 bases outside the gene matches. The CDR3 has 16 amino acids. Germline V lookup: CDR1 LNHDA, CDR2 SQIVND (reference sequence). CDR3 sequence: CASRTSLAGRHNEQFF. Here the CDR3 DNA reads TGTGCCAGTAGAACTAGTCTAGCGGGAAGGCACAATGAGCAGTTCTTC.

V usage is TRBV10-3 and J usage is TRBJ1-1; a weak D match, TRBD1 (5 bases). V lost 7 bases, J lost 2 bases, and 11 bases lay in between. This CDR3 is built from 13 residues. Germline CDR1 and CDR2: ENHRY and SYGVKD. This CDR3 is CAITQRTNTEAFF. The CDR3 region has the DNA TGTGCCATCACGCAACGGACAAACACTGAAGCTTTCTTT.

The gene calls are TRBV5-4 and TRBJ1-2, with D unclear. Germline loops: CDR1 SGHNT, CDR2 YYREEE (reference sequence). Deletions cut 3 bases from V and 0 bases from J, with 18 bases between. The CDR3 has 17 residues. The CDR3 spells CASSSGRVTQANYGYTF. The DNA for the CDR3 is TGTGCCAGCAGCTCGGGAAGGGTCACCCAAGCTAACTATGGCTACACCTTC.

The V call is TRBV11-3, the J call TRBJ2-5, with D possibly being TRBD2 (6 bases). CDR1 SGHNT and CDR2 YENEEA come from the germline V gene. The CDR3 is 15 residues long. V lost 1 base, J lost 4 bases, and 13 bases lay in between. The CDR3 bases are TGTGCCAGCAGCTTAGGCGGGAATGTTGGAGAGACCCAGTACTTC. Translated, it gives CASSLGGNVGETQYF.

This chain links TRBV29-1 with TRBJ2-5; possible D gene TRBD1, 5 bases. V was cut by 3 bases and J by 2 bases, with 13 bases left in between. CDR3 length equals 14 residues. The germline CDR1 and CDR2 sequences are SQVTM and ANQGSEA. The DNA for the CDR3 is TGCAGCGTTGATCCAGGGTTGCATCAAGAGACCCAGTACTTC. It encodes CSVDPGLHQETQYF.

The V gene is TRBV2, the J gene TRBJ1-5; 8 nucleotides align to TRBD1. Unmatched junction bases numbered 5, after V lost 6 bases and J lost 4 bases. The CDR3 consists of 14 residues. Germline CDR1 is SNHLY and CDR2 is FYNNEI. The CDR3 protein is CASRATGGNQPQHF. The CDR3 DNA is TGTGCCAGCAGAGCTACAGGGGGGAATCAGCCCCAGCATTTT. Using reference TRBV2 and TRBJ1-5 for the parts outside the CDR3, the full variable domain is EPEVTQTPSHQVTQMGQEVILRCVPISNHLYFYWYRQILGQKVEFLVSFYNNEISEKSEIFDDQFSVERPDGSNFTLKIRSTKLEDSAMYFCASRATGGNQPQHFGDGTRLSIL.

The V call is TRBV5-1, the J call TRBJ2-2; D may be TRBD2 (6 bases). Trimming left V 3 bases short and J 1 base short, with 13 bases between. In germline, CDR1 is SGHRS, CDR2 YFSETQ. The CDR3 is made up of 16 amino acids. The CDR3, as DNA: TGCGCCAGCAGCTCCGGAGGAGGGCTGAACACCGGGGAGCTGTTTTTT. Amino acid sequence: CASSSGGGLNTGELFF.

The gene calls are TRBV27 and TRBJ1-1; D gene unclear. Germline V gene sequence: CDR1 MNHEY, CDR2 SMNVEV (reference sequence). The ends were cut back, 3 bases at V and 3 bases at J, with 8 bases in the middle. CDR3 length: 13 amino acids. CDR3 sequence (DNA): TGTGCCAGCAGTTTGTCAGTTTACACTGAAGCTTTCTTT. Protein sequence: CASSLSVYTEAFF.

The chain has TRBV30 and TRBJ1-5; D might be TRBD1 (5 bases). V lost 0 bases, J lost 0 bases, and 12 bases lay in between. The CDR3 length is 16 residues. Germline V gives CDR1 GTSNPN, CDR2 SVGIG (reference sequence). The CDR3 is CAWSVSTGLSNQPQHF. The DNA of the CDR3 is TGTGCCTGGAGTGTCTCCACAGGCCTTAGCAATCAGCCCCAGCATTTT.

The CDR3 DNA follows: TGCACCAGCAGCGGTAATAGCGGGAGTTGGACGCAGTATTTT. Encoded protein: CTSSGNSGSWTQYF. The chain carries TRBV1 and TRBJ2-3; TRBD2, the table's D call, was not compared with the DNA. TRBV1 is listed as a pseudogene. This CDR3 contains 14 residues.

The chain carries TRBV5-8 and TRBJ1-3; D may be TRBD1 (5 bases). The CDR3 runs 15 residues. The germline V and J ends were trimmed by 4 bases and 4 bases, with 15 bases remaining between them. Germline-derived CDR1 and CDR2 are SGHTS and YDEGEE. The CDR3 DNA sequence: TGTGCCAGCAGCCCAGGGACCGCGGGAGGAAACACCATATATTTT. Amino acids: CASSPGTAGGNTIYF.

CDR3 sequence (DNA): TGTGCCAGCCGGTCGGGGGATACGCAGTATTTT. Encoded protein: CASRSGDTQYF. The rearrangement uses TRBV6-6 and TRBJ2-3, with D tentatively TRBD2 (5 bases). The germline gives CDR1 MNHNY, CDR2 SVGAGI (reference sequence). CDR3 length equals 11 residues. Trimming took 8 bases from V and 6 from J, leaving 9 bases between them.

The J gene is TRBJ2-1, the V gene TRBV29-1, with 7 bases aligning to TRBD2. This CDR3 has 15 residues. Germline CDR1 is SQVTM and CDR2 is ANQGSEA. Trimming cost V 5 bases and J 7 bases; bases outside gene matches: 14. CDR3 sequence (DNA): TGCAGCGTTCCTTCGACCCTTGGGGGGGGGAATGAGCAGTTCTTC. Translating it yields CSVPSTLGGGNEQFF.

This sequence joins TRBV27 and TRBJ2-5; TRBD2 aligns across 10 bases. Germline loops: CDR1 MNHEY, CDR2 SMNVEV (reference sequence). This CDR3 has 16 amino acids. V shed 2 bases and J 4 bases; nucleotides not matched to a gene: 7. CDR3 coding DNA: TGTGCCAGCAGTTTAAGTGCTAGCGGGAGAGGAGAGACCCAGTACTTC. This sequence encodes CASSLSASGRGETQYF.

In its sample, this clone was seen once. This chain connects TRBV21-1 to TRBJ2-1; TRBD2, the D gene given by the table, was not confirmed from the DNA. TRBV21-1 is assigned pseudogene status. The CDR3 is 15 residues long. DNA for the CDR3: TGTGCCAGCAGCAAAGAACTACCCCCCTACAATGAGCAGTTCTTC. It is translated as CASSKELPPYNEQFF.

V is TRBV5-1 and J is TRBJ1-2; TRBD1 agrees at 7 bases. CDR1 and CDR2 (germline): SGHRS, YFSETQ. The V segment lost 4 bases and the J segment 3 bases; nucleotides outside the gene matches: 9. The CDR3 covers 15 residues. This chain's CDR3 is CASSVTGAGDYGYTF. The CDR3 nucleotides are TGCGCCAGCAGCGTTACAGGGGCCGGGGACTATGGCTACACCTTC.

This clone came up once. The V gene is TRBV11-3, the J gene TRBJ2-7, with 8 bases that match TRBD2. Germline V CDR1 and CDR2: SGHNT, YENEEA. The junction had 6 bases not matched to a gene; V was cut back by 5 bases and J by 6 bases. CDR3 length: 13 residues. As DNA, the CDR3 is TGTGCCAGCAGCCCAAGCCGGGGGGGCGAGCAGTACTTC. It is translated as CASSPSRGGEQYF.

The chain joins TRBV6-4 to TRBJ2-1, with TRBD2 matching over 7 bases. The CDR3 is 16 amino acids. The germline V gene has CDR1 MRHNA and CDR2 SNTAGT. V lost 4 bases to trimming and J lost 0 bases; unmatched junction nucleotides: 6. The CDR3 here is CASSAFSGPSYNEQFF. The CDR3 DNA sequence: TGTGCCAGCAGTGCTTTTAGCGGGCCCTCCTACAATGAGCAGTTCTTC.

The chain combines TRBV5-1 with TRBJ2-4; TRBD2 matches 15 bases. This CDR3 has 20 residues. J gave up 1 base and V 0 bases, and 8 bases lay outside the gene matches. Germline loops: CDR1 SGHRS, CDR2 YFSETQ. CDR3 region: CASSLAGLAGGPVAKNIQYF. The CDR3, as DNA: TGCGCCAGCAGCTTGGCTGGACTAGCGGGAGGGCCTGTTGCCAAAAACATTCAGTACTTC.

The rearrangement uses TRBV5-1 and TRBJ2-2, with 7 bases identical to TRBD1. With V trimmed by 0 bases and J by 7 bases, 3 bases remained unmatched. The CDR3 spans 14 residues. In germline, CDR1 is SGHRS, CDR2 YFSETQ. In DNA, the CDR3 is TGCGCCAGCAGCTTGGTTCAGGGGGACGGGGAGCTGTTTTTT. It yields the protein CASSLVQGDGELFF.

The rearrangement links TRBV6-6 to TRBJ2-1, with D perhaps matching TRBD2 (6 bases). There are 16 residues in the CDR3. Per the germline V gene, CDR1 is MNHNY and CDR2 is SVGAGI (reference sequence). V was shortened by 7 bases and J by 4 bases, with 20 bases between the two germline ends. CDR3 protein: CASTPPGRGLYNEQFF. The CDR3, as DNA: TGTGCCAGCACCCCCCCCGGGCGGGGACTGTACAATGAGCAGTTCTTC.

The J gene is TRBJ2-1, the V gene TRBV27, with unresolved D. With 6 bases removed from V and 4 bases from J, the gap between germline ends came to 13 bases. CDR1 is MNHEY and CDR2 is SMNVEV in the germline V gene (reference sequence). The CDR3 loop spans 14 amino acids. Here the CDR3 reads CASSFSSLYNEQFF. CDR3 nucleotide sequence: TGTGCCAGCAGCTTCTCCTCCCTTTACAATGAGCAGTTCTTC.